A single sample gave rise to the 30 T cell receptor beta chains below, sequenced in a study of T-cell memory formation after mild COVID-19. TCRdb ran MiXCR on the 5' RACE reads and lists one entry per CDR3 protein. The table lists around 340,000 distinct CDR3 sequences, roughly 21% of them singletons. Sample: PBMCs or a T cell subset sorted from them (not recorded which). The origin of the receptors is an adult woman who had mild COVID-19 (a few samples of this study predate the infection). Cell type and time point are not known.

For this clonotype: Sequence at one end of the junction differs from germline and may be a read error. The V and J genes are TRBV2 and TRBJ1-2, with 9 bases aligning to TRBD1. CDR3 size: 10 residues. Per the germline V gene, CDR1 is SNHLY and CDR2 is FYNNEI. CDR3 loop: CASSVQGANF. CDR3 in DNA: TGTGCCAGCAGTGTACAGGGGGCCAACTTC. Filled out from reference TRBV2 and TRBJ1-2, the complete variable domain reads EPEVTQTPSHQVTQMGQEVILRCVPISNHLYFYWYRQILGQKVEFLVSFYNNEISEKSEIFDDQFSVERPDGSNFTLKIRSTKLEDSAMYFCASSVQGANFGSGTRLTVV.

This clonotype was counted a few times. The gene calls are TRBV2 and TRBJ1-2; tentatively, D is TRBD1 (5 bases). The CDR3 extends over 12 amino acids. The germline V gene encodes CDR1 SNHLY and CDR2 FYNNEI. Trimming shortened V by 4 bases and J by 4 bases, and 7 bases separated the two germline ends. The CDR3 region is CASSGGVYGYTF. The CDR3 DNA follows: TGTGCCAGCAGTGGAGGGGTCTATGGCTACACCTTC. The variable domain in full, with the rest retrieved from reference TRBV2 and TRBJ1-2, is EPEVTQTPSHQVTQMGQEVILRCVPISNHLYFYWYRQILGQKVEFLVSFYNNEISEKSEIFDDQFSVERPDGSNFTLKIRSTKLEDSAMYFCASSGGVYGYTFGSGTRLTVV.

The rearrangement joins TRBV2 to TRBJ1-1; D perhaps matches TRBD1 (5 bases). Trimming removed 8 bases at V and 4 bases at J, with 14 bases between. The CDR3 runs to 13 residues. Germline values: CDR1 SNHLY, CDR2 FYNNEI. The DNA for the CDR3 is TGTGCCAGCGGGGGGGAGTTTAGCACTGAAGCTTTCTTT. Residues: CASGGEFSTEAFF.

The chain combines TRBV19 with TRBJ1-2, with TRBD1 identical over 10 bases. Germline CDR1 is LNHDA and CDR2 is SQIVND (reference sequence). The CDR3 has 15 residues. With 1 base clipped from V and 4 bases from J, the junction kept 3 bases outside the gene matches. The CDR3 nucleotides read TGTGCCAGTAGTATAGCAGGGACAGGGGCCTATGGCTACACCTTC. It translates to CASSIAGTGAYGYTF.

V usage is TRBV7-2 and J usage is TRBJ2-7; TRBD1 agrees at 10 bases. Germline CDR1 SGHTA, CDR2 FQGNSA. This CDR3 has 14 amino acids. The V segment lost 8 bases and the J segment 1 base; nucleotides outside the gene matches: 5. Here the CDR3 reads CASGRDRGSYEQYF. The CDR3 DNA sequence: TGTGCCAGCGGCCGGGACAGGGGTTCCTACGAGCAGTACTTC. The variable domain in full, completed from reference TRBV7-2 and TRBJ2-7, reads GAGVSQSPSNKVTEKGKDVELRCDPISGHTALYWYRQSLGQGLEFLIYFQGNSAPDKSGLPSDRFSAERTGGSVSTLTIQRTQQEDSAVYLCASGRDRGSYEQYFGPGTRLTVT.

The V and J genes are TRBV5-1 and TRBJ1-5; 10 nucleotides align to TRBD1. CDR3 length equals 14 residues. Germline lookup yields CDR1 SGHRS and CDR2 YFSETQ. With V trimmed by 7 bases and J by 0 bases, 1 base remained unmatched. Here the CDR3 DNA reads TGCGCCAGCGGGACAGGGGATAGCAATCAGCCCCAGCATTTT. It is translated as CASGTGDSNQPQHF.

This clonotype was detected a few times. The rearrangement joins TRBV5-1 to TRBJ2-1; 8 nucleotides align to TRBD2. There are 13 residues in the CDR3. Germline-derived CDR1 and CDR2 are SGHRS and YFSETQ. V shed 3 bases and J 10 bases; nucleotides not matched to a gene: 6. CDR3 in DNA: TGCGCCAGCAGCTGGACTAGCTTAAACGAGCAGTTCTTC. This gives the protein CASSWTSLNEQFF.

The rearrangement joins TRBV5-1 to TRBJ2-3, with 8 positions matching TRBD1. The CDR3 loop spans 16 amino acids. The germline CDR1 and CDR2 sequences are SGHRS and YFSETQ. The ends lost 7 bases at V and 0 bases at J; junction bases unmatched: 10. CDR3 sequence reads: CASGRQGSISTDTQYF. CDR3 bases: TGCGCCAGCGGGCGACAGGGGTCAATAAGCACAGATACGCAGTATTTT.

The rearrangement joins TRBV28 to TRBJ1-1; 9 nucleotides align to TRBD1. Germline V CDR1 and CDR2: MDHEN, SYDVKM. V was clipped by 6 bases and J by 3 bases; unmatched bases: 8. The length of the CDR3 is 15 residues. This CDR3 is CASSPGDRGYTEAFF. CDR3 bases: TGTGCCAGCAGCCCCGGAGACAGGGGGTACACTGAAGCTTTCTTT. Full variable domain (remainder filled in from reference TRBV28 and TRBJ1-1): DVKVTQSSRYLVKRTGEKVFLECVQDMDHENMFWYRQDPGLGLRLIYFSYDVKMKEKGDIPEGYSVSREKKERFSLILESASTNQTSMYLCASSPGDRGYTEAFFGQGTRLTVV.

This clonotype was counted ten times or more. V gene TRBV3-1 combines with J gene TRBJ2-7, with D tentatively TRBD1 (5 bases). The CDR3 sequence is 16 residues long. Germline V gene lookup returns CDR1 LGHDT and CDR2 YNNKEL (reference sequence). The V gene lost 0 bases and the J gene lost 1 base, with 13 bases spanning the gap. The CDR3 loop reads CASSQDEDIQSYEQYF. CDR3 bases: TGTGCCAGCAGCCAAGATGAGGACATTCAATCCTACGAGCAGTACTTC.

This clonotype was picked up a small number of times. This chain uses TRBV7-9 with TRBJ1-1; D call uncertain. Trimming took 3 bases from V and 3 from J, leaving 8 bases between them. CDR3 length: 13 amino acids. Germline V lookup: CDR1 SEHNR, CDR2 FQNEAQ (reference sequence). The CDR3: CASSFRLDTEAFF. CDR3 DNA sequence: TGTGCCAGCAGCTTCCGGCTGGACACTGAAGCTTTCTTT.

This clonotype came up a few times. The V call is TRBV6-5, the J call TRBJ1-6; no definite D call. Germline CDR1 and CDR2: MNHEY and SVGAGI. V was pared by 1 base and J by 9 bases, with 10 bases between. The CDR3 is made up of 14 amino acids. The chain's CDR3 is CASSYLSRGSPLHF. In DNA, the CDR3 is TGTGCCAGCAGTTACTTATCTAGAGGTTCACCCCTCCACTTT.

This clonotype was recorded a few times. The chain employs TRBV12-3 or TRBV12-4 and TRBJ2-7; unclear D gene. The CDR3 totals 14 residues. Trimming left V 6 bases short and J 0 bases short, with 12 bases between. In DNA form, the CDR3 reads TGTGCCAGCAGACTTCAAGTGAGCTCCTACGAGCAGTACTTC. Encoded protein: CASRLQVSSYEQYF.

This clonotype showed up many times. V is TRBV6-2 or TRBV6-3 and J is TRBJ2-7; 8 nucleotides align to TRBD2. V lost 5 bases, J lost 4 bases, and 10 bases stayed unmatched. There are 15 residues in the CDR3. CDR1 and CDR2 (germline): MNHEY, SVGEGT. As DNA, the CDR3 is TGTGCCAGCAGTGCTCACAGCGGGAGTTCTTACGAGCAGTACTTC. Translated: CASSAHSGSSYEQYF.

This clonotype was observed a single time. The V call is TRBV5-1, the J call TRBJ1-1; D perhaps matches TRBD1 (5 bases). V lost 1 base, J lost 2 bases, and 12 bases lay in between. Per the germline V gene, CDR1 is SGHRS and CDR2 is YFSETQ. This CDR3 contains 15 residues. DNA for the CDR3: TGCGCCAGCAGCTTGCAGGGAGTTGAAAACACTGAAGCTTTCTTT. Translating gives CASSLQGVENTEAFF.

This clonotype occurred a few times. The V gene is TRBV6-5, the J gene TRBJ1-2; D is undetermined. Germline V gene data show CDR1 as MNHEY and CDR2 as SVGAGI. The CDR3 length is 15 residues. V was clipped by 6 bases and J by 2 bases, with 16 bases between them. This chain's CDR3 is CASRHDILSNYGYTF. CDR3 coding DNA: TGTGCCAGCAGGCATGACATATTGTCAAACTATGGCTACACCTTC.

This clonotype was seen just once. This chain uses TRBV9 with TRBJ1-5; D might be TRBD1 (5 bases). This CDR3 comprises 15 residues. The V end lost 3 bases, the J end lost 6 bases, and 16 bases lay between the germline ends. Germline V gives CDR1 SGDLS, CDR2 YYNGEE. CDR3 DNA sequence: TGTGCCAGCAGCGGGGACCATTCATCCCCTCAGCCCCAGCATTTT. Translation gives CASSGDHSSPQPQHF.

The chain is built from TRBV27 and TRBJ1-6; D gene ambiguous. V was pared by 4 bases and J by 6 bases, with 7 bases between. CDR1 is MNHEY, CDR2 SMNVEV, per germline (reference sequence). The CDR3 extends over 13 amino acids. The CDR3 loop reads CASSSWGNSPLHF. CDR3 nucleotide sequence: TGTGCCAGCAGTTCTTGGGGTAATTCACCCCTCCACTTT.

The V and J genes are TRBV20-1 and TRBJ2-3; D tentatively fits TRBD1 or TRBD2 (7 bases each). CDR1 is DFQATT and CDR2 is SNEGSKA in the germline V gene (reference sequence). This CDR3 is built from 16 residues. The germline V and J ends were trimmed by 0 bases and 4 bases, with 17 bases remaining between them. CDR3 sequence reads: CSARDRDRAGADTQYF. CDR3 sequence (DNA): TGCAGTGCTAGAGATCGCGACAGGGCGGGGGCAGATACGCAGTATTTT.

V gene TRBV12-3 or TRBV12-4 combines with J gene TRBJ2-3, with TRBD2 identical over 7 bases. There are 15 residues in the CDR3. V gave up 5 bases and J gave up 2 bases; unmatched junction bases: 7. CDR3 region: CASSLYTSVTDTQYF. Here the CDR3 DNA reads TGTGCCAGCAGTCTGTACACTAGCGTCACAGATACGCAGTATTTT.

This rearrangement joins TRBV6-2 or TRBV6-3 to TRBJ2-7; D gene uncertain. Trimming removed 4 bases from V and 8 bases from J, with 12 bases in between. The germline CDR1 and CDR2 sequences are MNHEY and SVGEGT. The CDR3 length is 12 residues. DNA for the CDR3: TGTGCCAGCAGTTTGAGCCATACCCAGCAGTACTTC. Translated: CASSLSHTQQYF.

At least ten counts were recorded for this clonotype. The gene calls are TRBV5-1 and TRBJ1-1; 7 nucleotides line up with TRBD1. Per the germline V gene, CDR1 is SGHRS and CDR2 is YFSETQ. The CDR3 has 16 residues. With 0 bases clipped from V and 4 bases from J, the junction kept 9 bases outside the gene matches. This CDR3 is CASSLGQGSWVTEAFF. Written as DNA, the CDR3 is TGCGCCAGCAGCTTGGGACAGGGTTCTTGGGTCACTGAAGCTTTCTTT.

This clonotype has more than one count but fewer than ten. CDR3 region: CASSYQTGQGQETQYF. The DNA of the CDR3 is TGTGCCAGCAGTTACCAGACAGGACAGGGCCAAGAGACCCAGTACTTC. This sequence joins TRBV6-2 or TRBV6-3 and TRBJ2-5; 8 nucleotides match TRBD1. J was trimmed by 1 base and V by 2 bases; bases with no gene match: 6. The germline V gene has CDR1 MNHEY and CDR2 SVGEGT. The length of the CDR3 is 16 residues.

In its sample, this clonotype was seen a few times. The chain is built from TRBV29-1 and TRBJ2-5, with 12 bases fitting TRBD2. This CDR3 region has 15 residues. J lost 5 bases, V lost 4 bases, and 8 bases had no gene match. From germline, CDR1 is SQVTM and CDR2 ANQGSEA. The CDR3 spells CSVAETSGSGETQYF. Written as DNA, the CDR3 is TGCAGCGTTGCTGAGACTAGCGGGAGTGGGGAGACCCAGTACTTC. Using reference TRBV29-1 and TRBJ2-5 for the parts outside the CDR3, the full variable domain is SAVISQKPSRDICQRGTSLTIQCQVDSQVTMMFWYRQQPGQSLTLIATANQGSEATYESGFVIDKFPISRPNLTFSTLTVSNMSPEDSSIYLCSVAETSGSGETQYFGPGTRLLVL.

The rearrangement joins TRBV5-1 to TRBJ1-2, with 7 bases matching TRBD1. This CDR3 has 13 amino acids. V lost 4 bases to trimming and J lost 5 bases; unmatched junction nucleotides: 5. Germline lookup yields CDR1 SGHRS and CDR2 YFSETQ. This chain's CDR3 is CASSDGTEYGYTF. Here the CDR3 DNA reads TGCGCCAGCAGCGACGGGACAGAATATGGCTACACCTTC.

The V call is TRBV15, the J call TRBJ2-1, with 13 bases aligning to TRBD2. The J segment lost 7 bases and the V segment lost 5 bases, leaving 5 bases of the junction unmatched. Germline V gene data show CDR1 as LNHNV and CDR2 as YYDKDF (reference sequence). CDR3 length: 15 residues. In DNA form, the CDR3 reads TGTGCCACCAGCCCCCGACTAGCGGGGGGAAATGAGCAGTTCTTC. Its protein is CATSPRLAGGNEQFF.

The chain carries TRBV6-5 and TRBJ2-7; 9 bases map to TRBD1. Germline values: CDR1 MNHEY, CDR2 SVGAGI. The CDR3 totals 15 residues. V lost 7 bases, J lost 0 bases, and 7 bases stayed unmatched. In DNA form, the CDR3 reads TGTGCCAGCACCACAACAGGGGGCCTCTCCTACGAGCAGTACTTC. This encodes CASTTTGGLSYEQYF.

This clonotype has a handful of counts. The gene calls are TRBV7-2 and TRBJ1-2, with TRBD1 matching 9 bases. V lost 7 bases and J lost 6; bases outside the gene matches: 6. The CDR3 extends over 13 amino acids. Per the germline V gene, CDR1 is SGHTA and CDR2 is FQGNSA. CDR3 region: CASTSDRGNGYTF. DNA of the CDR3: TGTGCCAGCACCTCGGACAGGGGAAATGGCTACACCTTC.

The rearrangement links TRBV5-1 to TRBJ2-3; 15 bases map to TRBD2. V was pared by 4 bases and J by 4 bases, with 10 bases of the junction left unmatched. Germline-derived CDR1 and CDR2 are SGHRS and YFSETQ. The CDR3 contains 18 residues. The CDR3 DNA sequence: TGCGCCAGCAGCCCCGGGACTAGCGGGGGGCCGAGGGCAGATACGCAGTATTTT. Amino acids: CASSPGTSGGPRADTQYF.

This clonotype has a handful of counts. This sequence joins TRBV12-3 or TRBV12-4 and TRBJ1-5; D unclear. The V end was cut by 2 bases, the J end by 9 bases, with 17 bases between. The CDR3 is 15 residues long. The CDR3 region is CASSLTASIPGPQHF. The CDR3 nucleotides read TGTGCCAGCAGTTTAACAGCGTCGATCCCAGGGCCCCAGCATTTT.